This TCR beta chain derives from a study of T cells after posttransplantation cyclophosphamide listed by TCRdb under 2016. Context from the whole study: Using TRB sequencing, the study followed how the T cell repertoire reconstituted after myeloablative bone marrow transplantation in which posttransplantation cyclophosphamide served as GVHD prophylaxis. Antigen receptor sequencing was done on samples from 35 to 45 PTCy-treated patients and from approximately 15 related bone marrow donors of those patients. Up to roughly 3 additional blood samples from 2 to 5.2 years after transplant were also TRB-sequenced in 3 patients, as was pretransplant blood from a handful of patients. Blood from all 35 or so PTCy patients who had 1-year posttransplant specimens underwent TRB sequencing. Because TRA and TRB clonality correlated tightly in roughly nine samples, later TCR analyses were limited to TRB. Public TRB sequences were queried against a database of over 3,600 sequences associated with responses to pathogens, tumor antigens, self-antigens and alloantigens.

General conclusions and limits of the study: At 1-2 months, donor-recipient similarity was low but rose over the first year, and the later blood repertoires were often dominated by donor CD8+ memory clones. Across the roughly 48 patients, TRB clonality was highly associated with recipient CMV seropositivity and CMV reactivation, and diversity with PTCy was similar to that in the CNI/methotrexate controls. The TRB repertoires of T cells infiltrating skin or the GI tract showed only limited overlap with the TRB repertoires found in blood.

This clone was counted many times. There is no known antigen for this receptor. It has no much larger one-base neighbor in the sample; base qualities were not kept. Related bone marrow donors provided peripheral blood samples on the day of marrow donation. Peripheral blood and bone marrow mononuclear cells were isolated by Ficoll-Hypaque density centrifugation and cryopreserved. TRB sequencing used genomic DNA with the immunoSEQ assay at survey resolution or the hsTCRB kit. The study's own analysis went as follows. The immunoSEQ software handled the initial read processing, while the LymphoSeq R package was used for the repertoire analyses. For each TRB dataset, clonality was calculated as 1 minus normalized Shannon entropy, and the Gini coefficient was computed as well. To infer phenotypes in unsorted samples, TRB sequences from sorted subsets of the recipient or donor were mapped onto unsorted samples from the same recipient. The table was pulled from immuneACCESS by TCRdb, which kept in-frame rearrangements only. Such tables lose some clones; where checked, under half of the loss comes from unresolved V genes, and the rest has no known cause. That table gives V, J and clone size, and the DNA gave D and trimming. The sample comprises nearly 25,000 clones, and every one was counted more than once. The top ten clonotypes cover about 4.2% of the sample.

CDR1 and CDR2, looked up from the germline V gene, are MDHEN and SYDVKM. The cysteine opens and the phenylalanine closes a CDR3 of 16 amino acids. Just CDR3 DNA is preserved here, 48 bases in frame from base 1. Cut back by 1 base and 1 base, the V and J ends lie 14 bases apart. The sequence came from a woman between 45 and 60 years old in good health, CMV-negative, and a related stem cell transplant donor. In this chain, TRBV28 is recombined with TRBJ2-7, with the identity of the D gene unclear. The source material was PBMCs. The DNA reads as follows: TGTGCCAGCAGTTTATTTAACTTACGGTCTTCCTACGAGCAGTACTTC. It encodes CASSLFNLRSSYEQYF.